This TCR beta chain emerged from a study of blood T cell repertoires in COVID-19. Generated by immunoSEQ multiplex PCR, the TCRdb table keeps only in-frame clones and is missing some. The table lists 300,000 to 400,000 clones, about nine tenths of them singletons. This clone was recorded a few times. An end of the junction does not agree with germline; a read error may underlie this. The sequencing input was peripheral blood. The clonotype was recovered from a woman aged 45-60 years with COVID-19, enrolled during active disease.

This CDR3 reads CASSATTSGRGAVF. Here the CDR3 DNA reads TGTGCCAGCAGTGCGACAACTAGCGGGAGGGGCGCGGTCTTC. The gene calls are TRBV6-4 and TRBJ2-1; 13 nucleotides align to TRBD2. Germline V gene data show CDR1 as MRHNA and CDR2 as SNTAGT. This CDR3 is built from 14 residues.